This T cell receptor beta chain emerged from a study of breast tumors, draining lymph nodes, adjacent tissues. Whole-study findings and limits: Luminal-like breast cancer showed significantly greater tumor-nontumor repertoire similarity than basal-like breast cancer did. Tumor repertoires ranked between lymph nodes and nontumor tissue in diversity, with V and J gene preferences. Findings are consistent with lymph node origin and intratumoral expansion of most tumor T cells.

Each CDR3 protein gets one entry after TCRdb re-called the multiplex PCR reads with MiXCR. The sample consists of around 170,000 distinct CDR3 sequences, roughly 30% of them appearing once. V lost 4 bases and J lost 2; bases outside the gene matches: 15. The CDR3 has 19 amino acids. Breast cancer patients provided tissue from their axillary draining lymph nodes. A note on this clonotype: What it recognizes is unknown. One base away lies a much larger clone, so this may be a sequencing read error.

Sample: axillary lymph node tissue. V and J are TRBV12-3 or TRBV12-4 and TRBJ2-7; TRBD1 aligns across 12 bases. The source of this sequence is a female donor with breast cancer. Some clones in this sample may be carry-over from other donors' samples. CDR3 sequence reads: CASSSPGQGASLSTYEQYF. As DNA, the CDR3 is TGTGCCAGCAGTTCCCCGGGACAGGGGGCATCCCTCTCCACCTACGAGCAGTACTTC.